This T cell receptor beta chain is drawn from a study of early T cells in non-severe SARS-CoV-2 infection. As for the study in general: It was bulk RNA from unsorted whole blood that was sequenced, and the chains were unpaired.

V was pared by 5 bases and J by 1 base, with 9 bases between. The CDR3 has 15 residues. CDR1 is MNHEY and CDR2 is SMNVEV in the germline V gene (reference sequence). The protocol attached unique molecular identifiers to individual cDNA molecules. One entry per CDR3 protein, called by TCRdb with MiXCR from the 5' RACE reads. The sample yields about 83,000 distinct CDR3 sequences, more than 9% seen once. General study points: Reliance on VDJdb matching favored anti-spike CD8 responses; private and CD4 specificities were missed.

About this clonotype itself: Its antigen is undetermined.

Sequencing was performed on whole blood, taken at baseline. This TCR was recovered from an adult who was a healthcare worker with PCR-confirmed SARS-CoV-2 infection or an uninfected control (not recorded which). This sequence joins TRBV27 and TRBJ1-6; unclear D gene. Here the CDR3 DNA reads TGTGCCAGCAGTCCCACACCGTCCTATAATTCACCCCTCCACTTT. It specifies CASSPTPSYNSPLHF.